The T cell receptor (beta chain) under discussion was sequenced for a study of low-dose radiotherapy and immunotherapy resistance in tumors. For the study at large: Patients were given intravenous nivolumab 240 mg every two weeks plus ipilimumab 1 mg/kg every six weeks. A daily 300 mg dose of oral aspirin was taken by patients for four cycles from cycle 1 day 1.

Alpha- and beta-chain coverage of first-strand cDNA came from TRAV- and TRBV-specific primers. TCRs were put through around 20 PCR cycles of amplification with Phusion. A constant-region primer and the V-primer adapter served as the primer pair. TCRdb itself ran the reads through MiXCR, one entry per CDR3 protein. There are tens of thousands of distinct CDR3 sequences in the sample; roughly a sixth occur only once, and 2.5% to 3.5% lies in the top ten. In this sample, this clonotype turned up many times. Stated time point: before trial treatment. Tumors of eligible patients were advanced, solid and lacking tumor-infiltrating lymphocytes. Germline lookup yields CDR1 SQVTM and CDR2 ANQGSEA. Trimming shortened V by 2 bases and J by 8 bases, and 21 bases separated the two germline ends. The CDR3 spans 15 residues.

Here the sequenced sample was PBMCs, taken before treatment. The TCR originated in a male donor with prostate cancer. The chain is built from TRBV29-1 and TRBJ1-2; D not certain. The CDR3, as DNA: TGCAGCGTTGAAATGGCGCCAGCAGCCTTGGGAGGCTACACCTTC. As protein: CSVEMAPAALGGYTF.